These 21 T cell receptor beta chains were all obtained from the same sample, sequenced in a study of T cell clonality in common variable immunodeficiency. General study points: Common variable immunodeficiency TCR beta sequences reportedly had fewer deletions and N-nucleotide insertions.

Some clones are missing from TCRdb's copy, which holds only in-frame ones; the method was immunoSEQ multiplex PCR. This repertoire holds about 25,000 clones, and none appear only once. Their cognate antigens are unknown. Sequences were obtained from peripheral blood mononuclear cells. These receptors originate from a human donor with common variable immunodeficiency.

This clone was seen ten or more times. The DNA read from the CDR3 is TGCGCCAGCAGCCCTACCGCGGGGCTGGGTTCCTACGAG. Amino acids: CASSPTAGLGSYE. The CDR3 as a whole reads CASSPTAGLGSYEQYF. V gene TRBV5-1 combines with J gene TRBJ2-7, with D perhaps matching TRBD2 (6 bases). The missing CDR3 end, 3 residues past where the read stops, is filled in from the germline J gene. Looked up from germline, CDR1 is SGHRS and CDR2 is YFSETQ. V was pared by 4 bases and J by 1 base, with 18 bases between. The CDR3 runs to 16 residues. Together with reference TRBV5-1 and TRBJ2-7, the CDR3 gives the full variable domain: KAGVTQTPRYLIKTRGQQVTLSCSPISGHRSVSWYQQTPGQGLQFLFEYFSETQRNKGNFPGRFSGRQFSNSRSEMNVSTLELGDSALYLCASSPTAGLGSYEQYFGPGTRLTVT.

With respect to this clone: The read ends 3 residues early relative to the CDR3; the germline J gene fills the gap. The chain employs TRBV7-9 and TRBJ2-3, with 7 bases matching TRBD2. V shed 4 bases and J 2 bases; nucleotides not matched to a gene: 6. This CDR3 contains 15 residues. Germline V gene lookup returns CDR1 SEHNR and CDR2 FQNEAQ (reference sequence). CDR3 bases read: TGTGCCAGCAGCTCCGCTAGCGGAAACACAGATACG. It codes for CASSSASGNTDT. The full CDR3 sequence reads CASSSASGNTDTQYF.

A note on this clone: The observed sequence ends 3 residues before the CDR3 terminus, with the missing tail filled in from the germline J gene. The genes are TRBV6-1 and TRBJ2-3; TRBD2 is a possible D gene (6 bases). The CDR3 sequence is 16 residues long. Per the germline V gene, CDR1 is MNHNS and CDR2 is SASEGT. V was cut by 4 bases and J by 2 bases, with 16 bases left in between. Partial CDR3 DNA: TGTGCCAGCAGTGTCAAGCGGGTACCCCCCACAGATACG. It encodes CASSVKRVPPTDT. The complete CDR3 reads CASSVKRVPPTDTQYF.

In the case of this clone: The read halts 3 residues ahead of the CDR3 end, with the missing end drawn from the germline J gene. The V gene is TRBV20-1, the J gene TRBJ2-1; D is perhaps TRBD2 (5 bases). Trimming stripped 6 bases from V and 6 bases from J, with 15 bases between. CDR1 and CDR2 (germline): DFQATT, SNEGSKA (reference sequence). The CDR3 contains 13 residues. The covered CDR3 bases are TGCAGTGCACTCAGGAGGCCCTTCAATGAG. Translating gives CSALRRPFNE. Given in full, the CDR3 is CSALRRPFNEQFF.

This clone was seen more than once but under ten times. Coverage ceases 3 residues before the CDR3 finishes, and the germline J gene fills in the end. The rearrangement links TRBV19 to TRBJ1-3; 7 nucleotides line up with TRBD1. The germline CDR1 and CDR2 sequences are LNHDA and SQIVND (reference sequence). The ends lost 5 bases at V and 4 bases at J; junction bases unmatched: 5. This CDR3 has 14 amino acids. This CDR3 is CASSQQGSGNTIYF. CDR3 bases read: TGTGCCAGTAGTCAACAGGGGTCCGGAAACACC.

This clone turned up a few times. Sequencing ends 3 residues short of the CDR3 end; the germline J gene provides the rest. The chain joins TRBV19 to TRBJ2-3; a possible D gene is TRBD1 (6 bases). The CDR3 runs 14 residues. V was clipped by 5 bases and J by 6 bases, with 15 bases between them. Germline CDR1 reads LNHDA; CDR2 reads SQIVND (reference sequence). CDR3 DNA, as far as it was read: TGTGCCAGTAGTCCCCAGGGGACCCGCGATACG. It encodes CASSPQGTRDT. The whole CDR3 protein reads CASSPQGTRDTQYF.

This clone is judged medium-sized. Here the CDR3 reads CASSLGTSGSYEQFF. The covered CDR3 bases are TGCGCCAGCAGTCTCGGGACTAGCGGGAGCTATGAG. This chain uses TRBV23-1 with TRBJ2-1; 14 bases fit TRBD2. The read finishes 3 residues shy of the CDR3 end, and the germline J gene is used to complete it. TRBV23-1 is assigned to the ORF class and has an uncertain function. After removal of 4 bases from V and 8 bases from J, the junction contained 4 bases not matched to a gene. The CDR3 is 15 residues long.

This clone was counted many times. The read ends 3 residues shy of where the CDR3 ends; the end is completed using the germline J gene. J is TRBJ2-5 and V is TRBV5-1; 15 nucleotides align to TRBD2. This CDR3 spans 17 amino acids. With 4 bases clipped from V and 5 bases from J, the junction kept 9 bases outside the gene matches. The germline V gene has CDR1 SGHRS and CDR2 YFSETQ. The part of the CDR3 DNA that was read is TGCGCCAGCAGCGGGGGACTAGCGGGAGGTCGGTCGGAGACC. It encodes CASSGGLAGGRSET. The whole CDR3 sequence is CASSGGLAGGRSETQYF.

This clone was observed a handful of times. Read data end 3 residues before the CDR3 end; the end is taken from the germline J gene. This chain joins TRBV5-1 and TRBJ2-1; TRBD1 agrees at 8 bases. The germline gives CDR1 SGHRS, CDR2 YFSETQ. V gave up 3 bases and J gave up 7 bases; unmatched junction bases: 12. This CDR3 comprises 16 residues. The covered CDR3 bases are TGCGCCAGCAGCTCGCGGGCGAGTGACAGGGGAAATGAG. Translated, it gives CASSSRASDRGNE. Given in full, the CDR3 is CASSSRASDRGNEQFF.

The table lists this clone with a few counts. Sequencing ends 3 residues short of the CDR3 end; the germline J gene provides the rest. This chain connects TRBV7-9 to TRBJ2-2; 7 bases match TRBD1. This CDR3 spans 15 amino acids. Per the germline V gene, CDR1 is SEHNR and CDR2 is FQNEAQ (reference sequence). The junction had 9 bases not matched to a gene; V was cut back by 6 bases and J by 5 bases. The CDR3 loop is CASRSKGALTGELFF. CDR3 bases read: TGTGCCAGCAGGAGTAAGGGGGCGCTTACCGGGGAG.

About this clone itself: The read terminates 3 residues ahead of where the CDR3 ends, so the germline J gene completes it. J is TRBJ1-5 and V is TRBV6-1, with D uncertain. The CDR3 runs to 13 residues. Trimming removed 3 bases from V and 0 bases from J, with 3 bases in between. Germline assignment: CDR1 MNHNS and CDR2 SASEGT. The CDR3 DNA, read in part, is TGTGCCAGCAGTGACCATAGCAATCAGCCC. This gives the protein CASSDHSNQP. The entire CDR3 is CASSDHSNQPQHF.

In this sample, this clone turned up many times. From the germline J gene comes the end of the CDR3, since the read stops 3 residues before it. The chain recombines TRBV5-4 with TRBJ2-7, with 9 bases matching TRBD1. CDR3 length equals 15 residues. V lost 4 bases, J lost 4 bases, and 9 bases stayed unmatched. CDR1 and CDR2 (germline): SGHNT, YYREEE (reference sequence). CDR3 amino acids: CASSPGRDRVYEQYF. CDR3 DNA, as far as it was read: TGTGCCAGCAGCCCGGGCCGGGACAGGGTTTACGAG.

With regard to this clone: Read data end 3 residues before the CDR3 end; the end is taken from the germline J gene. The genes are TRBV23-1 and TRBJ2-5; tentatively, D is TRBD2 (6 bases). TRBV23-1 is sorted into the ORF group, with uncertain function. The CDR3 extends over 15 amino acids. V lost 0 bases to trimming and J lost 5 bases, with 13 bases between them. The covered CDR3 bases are TGCGCCAGCAGTCAATCCACGGGTGGGGGGGAGACC. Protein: CASSQSTGGGET. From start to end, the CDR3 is CASSQSTGGGETQYF.

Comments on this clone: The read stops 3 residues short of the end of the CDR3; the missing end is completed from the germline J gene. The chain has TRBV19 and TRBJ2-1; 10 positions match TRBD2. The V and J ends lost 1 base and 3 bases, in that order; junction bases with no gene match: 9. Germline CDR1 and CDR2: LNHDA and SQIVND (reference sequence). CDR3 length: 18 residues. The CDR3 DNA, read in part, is TGTGCCAGTAGTATAGGAGCTAGCGGGAGCACCTTCTACAATGAG. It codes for CASSIGASGSTFYNE. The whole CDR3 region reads CASSIGASGSTFYNEQFF.

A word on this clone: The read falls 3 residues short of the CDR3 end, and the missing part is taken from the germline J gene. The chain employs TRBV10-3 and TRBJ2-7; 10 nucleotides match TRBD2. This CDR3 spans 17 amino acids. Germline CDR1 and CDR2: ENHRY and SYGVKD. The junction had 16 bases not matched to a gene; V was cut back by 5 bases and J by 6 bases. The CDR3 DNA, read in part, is TGTGCCATCAGTAAGACTAGCGGGCTACGGTTAATCGCCGAG. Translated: CAISKTSGLRLIAE. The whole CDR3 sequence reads CAISKTSGLRLIAEQYF.

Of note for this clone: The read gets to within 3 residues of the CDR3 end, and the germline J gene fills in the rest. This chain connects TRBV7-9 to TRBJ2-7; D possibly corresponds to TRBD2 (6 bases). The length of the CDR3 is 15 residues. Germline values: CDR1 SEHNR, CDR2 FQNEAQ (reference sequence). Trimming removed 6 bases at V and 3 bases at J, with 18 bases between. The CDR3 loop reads CASRPPGSGGYEQYF. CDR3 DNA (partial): TGTGCCAGCAGACCCCCAGGGTCCGGGGGCTACGAG. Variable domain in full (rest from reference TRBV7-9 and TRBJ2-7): DTGVSQNPRHKITKRGQNVTFRCDPISEHNRLYWYRQTLGQGPEFLTYFQNEAQLEKSRLLSDRFSAERPKGSFSTLEIQRTEQGDSAMYLCASRPPGSGGYEQYFGPGTRLTVT.

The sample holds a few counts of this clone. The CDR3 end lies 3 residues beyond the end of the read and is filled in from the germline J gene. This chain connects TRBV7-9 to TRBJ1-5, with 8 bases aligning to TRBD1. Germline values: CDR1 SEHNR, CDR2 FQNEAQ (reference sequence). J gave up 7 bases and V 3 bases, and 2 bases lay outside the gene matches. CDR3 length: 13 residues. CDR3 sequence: CASSLTGVQPQHF. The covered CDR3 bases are TGTGCCAGCAGCTTGACAGGGGTGCAGCCC.

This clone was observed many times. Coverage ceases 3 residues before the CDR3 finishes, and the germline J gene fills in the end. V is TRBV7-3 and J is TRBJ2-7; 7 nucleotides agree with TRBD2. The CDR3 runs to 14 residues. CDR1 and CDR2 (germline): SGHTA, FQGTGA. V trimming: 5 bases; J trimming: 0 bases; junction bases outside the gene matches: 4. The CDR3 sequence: CASSRGGSSYEQYF. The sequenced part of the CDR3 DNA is TGTGCCAGCAGCAGGGGAGGGAGCTCCTACGAG.

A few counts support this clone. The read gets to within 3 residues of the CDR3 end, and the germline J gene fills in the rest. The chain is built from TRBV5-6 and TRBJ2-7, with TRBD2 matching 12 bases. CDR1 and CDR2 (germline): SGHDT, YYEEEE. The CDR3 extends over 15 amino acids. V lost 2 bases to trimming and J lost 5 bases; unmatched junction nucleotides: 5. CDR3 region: CASSFRTSGVHEQYF. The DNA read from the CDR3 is TGTGCCAGCAGCTTTCGGACTAGCGGGGTCCACGAG.

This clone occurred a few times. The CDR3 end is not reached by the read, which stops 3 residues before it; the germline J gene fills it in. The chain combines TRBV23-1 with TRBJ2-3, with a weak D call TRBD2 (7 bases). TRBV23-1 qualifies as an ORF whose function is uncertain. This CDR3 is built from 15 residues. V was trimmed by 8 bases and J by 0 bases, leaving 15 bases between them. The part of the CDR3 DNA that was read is TGCGCCAGCCTGGGGGGGGCAGCTAGCACAGATACG. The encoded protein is CASLGGAASTDT. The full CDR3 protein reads CASLGGAASTDTQYF.

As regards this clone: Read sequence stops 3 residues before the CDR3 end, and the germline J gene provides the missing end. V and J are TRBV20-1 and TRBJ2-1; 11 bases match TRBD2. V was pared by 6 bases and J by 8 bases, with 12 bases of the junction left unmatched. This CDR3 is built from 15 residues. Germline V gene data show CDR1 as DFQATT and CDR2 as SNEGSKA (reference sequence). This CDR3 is CSAPLAGDRRDEQFF. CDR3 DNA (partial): TGCAGTGCCCCACTAGCGGGAGACCGGCGGGATGAG.